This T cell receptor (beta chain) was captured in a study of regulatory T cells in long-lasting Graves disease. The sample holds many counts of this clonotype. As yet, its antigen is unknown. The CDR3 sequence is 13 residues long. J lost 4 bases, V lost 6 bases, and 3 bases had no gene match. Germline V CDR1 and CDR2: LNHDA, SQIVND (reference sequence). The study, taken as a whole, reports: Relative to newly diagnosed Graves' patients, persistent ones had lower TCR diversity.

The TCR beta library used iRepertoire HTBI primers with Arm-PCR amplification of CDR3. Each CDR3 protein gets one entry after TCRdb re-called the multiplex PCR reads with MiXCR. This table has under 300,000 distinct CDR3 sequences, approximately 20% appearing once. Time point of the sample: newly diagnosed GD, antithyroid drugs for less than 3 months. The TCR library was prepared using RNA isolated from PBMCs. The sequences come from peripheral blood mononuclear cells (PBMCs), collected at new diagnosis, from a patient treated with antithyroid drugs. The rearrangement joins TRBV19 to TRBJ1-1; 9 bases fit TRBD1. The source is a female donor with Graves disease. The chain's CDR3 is CASRRTGATEAFF. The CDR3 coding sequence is TGTGCCAGTAGGCGGACAGGGGCCACTGAAGCTTTCTTT.